The 8 T cell receptor beta chains below all came from one sample that was sequenced in a study of cytomegalovirus exposure and HLA in healthy donors. The PCR contained 60 Vbeta and 13 Jbeta primers. The assay was immunoSEQ multiplex PCR, and TCRdb's table has in-frame clones only and misses some. The table has over 95,000 clones, about 80% seen once. The sequenced sample consisted of PBMCs. These receptors originate from a woman in her thirties or forties in good health and CMV-seropositive.

The CDR3 DNA reads TGTGCCAGCACCGAGGACAGGGGGTTGTATGGCTACACCTTC. This encodes CASTEDRGLYGYTF. The chain is built from TRBV5-5 and TRBJ1-2; 10 nucleotides line up with TRBD1. V was clipped by 6 bases and J by 5 bases; unmatched bases: 7. Germline CDR1 and CDR2: SGHKS and YYEKEE (reference sequence). The CDR3 contains 14 residues.

This rearrangement joins TRBV6-1 to TRBJ2-5; D ambiguous. This CDR3 region has 12 residues. Trimming removed 2 bases from V and 4 bases from J, with 5 bases in between. CDR1 MNHNS and CDR2 SASEGT come from the germline V gene. Written as DNA, the CDR3 is TGTGCCAGCAGTGAAACCAGAGAGACCCAGTACTTC. As protein: CASSETRETQYF.

In nucleotides, the CDR3 is TGTGCCAGCTCACCACCCCGTGGAGGGCTGGGAACTGAAGCTTTCTTT. Protein sequence: CASSPPRGGLGTEAFF. The chain combines TRBV18 with TRBJ1-1; D ambiguous. V was cut by 0 bases and J by 5 bases, with 16 bases left in between. Germline lookup yields CDR1 KGHSH and CDR2 LQKENI. The CDR3 is 16 residues long.

The J gene is TRBJ1-1, the V gene TRBV2; D is perhaps TRBD1 (6 bases). V was pared by 8 bases and J by 10 bases, with 17 bases between. Germline assignment: CDR1 SNHLY and CDR2 FYNNEI. The CDR3 is 12 residues long. The CDR3 sequence is CASLLKGGGAFF. The CDR3 nucleotides read TGTGCCAGCCTATTAAAAGGGGGGGGAGCTTTCTTT.

This clone was recorded a few times. V is TRBV14 and J is TRBJ2-2, with 12 bases lining up with TRBD1. This CDR3 is 16 amino acids long. Looked up from germline, CDR1 is SGHDN and CDR2 is FVKESK. With V trimmed by 7 bases and J by 9 bases, 12 bases remained unmatched. Here the CDR3 DNA reads TGTGCCAGCACCCCCGGGACAGGGGGCTTTGTCAGGGAGCTGTTTTTT. This codes for CASTPGTGGFVRELFF.

This clone has only a few counts. The chain links TRBV11-2 to TRBJ2-3, with TRBD1 matching over 10 bases. V shed 4 bases, J shed 5 bases, and the junction held 3 bases outside the gene matches. The length of the CDR3 is 14 residues. Looked up from germline, CDR1 is SGHAT and CDR2 is FQNNGV. CDR3 region: CASSSGQGGDTQYF. CDR3 in DNA: TGTGCCAGCAGCTCCGGACAGGGGGGAGATACGCAGTATTTT.

Within the sample, this clone is medium-sized. V gene TRBV7-9 combines with J gene TRBJ2-7; the D is unclear. CDR1 is SEHNR, CDR2 FQNEAQ, per germline (reference sequence). V lost 5 bases and J 6 bases, leaving 11 bases between the germline ends. The CDR3 runs 12 residues. The CDR3 region is CASSRETGEQYF. The CDR3 nucleotides are TGTGCCAGCAGCCGAGAAACTGGCGAGCAGTACTTC.

V is TRBV6-6 and J is TRBJ2-2, with D possibly being TRBD2 (6 bases). The CDR3 consists of 15 residues. The germline V gene has CDR1 MNHNY and CDR2 SVGAGI (reference sequence). Trimming removed 6 bases from V and 2 bases from J, with 13 bases in between. The CDR3 bases are TGTGCCAGCAGGAGACTAGGGGTTAACACCGGGGAGCTGTTTTTT. Amino acids: CASRRLGVNTGELFF.